This T cell receptor beta chain derives from a study of cytomegalovirus exposure and HLA in healthy donors. Study-level findings and limits: CMV serostatus stood as the only immune exposure information on hand.

Germline V gene data show CDR1 as SQVTM and CDR2 as ANQGSEA. CDR3 size: 12 residues. The V and J ends lost 3 bases and 1 base, in that order; junction bases with no gene match: 0. PCR used 60 Vbeta primers and 13 Jbeta primers. Assay used: immunoSEQ multiplex PCR; TCRdb lists only in-frame clones, some missing. The sample lists about 200,000 clones, 75% to 85% occurring once. On this clone itself: The antigen is undetermined.

Sequencing was done on a sample of PBMCs. The sequence was collected from a woman aged 50 to 60 in good health and CMV-seronegative. The chain combines TRBV29-1 with TRBJ2-7; 7 bases are a match to TRBD1. CDR3 region: CSVEDRSYEQYF. In nucleotides, the CDR3 is TGCAGCGTTGAGGACAGGTCCTACGAGCAGTACTTC.